The rows below give T cell receptor beta chains drawn from one sample of a study of CD8 T cells in ankylosing spondylitis. TCRdb reprocessed the 5' RACE reads via MiXCR and lists one record per CDR3 protein. The sample shows some 350,000 distinct CDR3 sequences, about 15% of them seen only once. Sequencing was done on a sample of blood, either unsorted or a sorted T cell fraction (not recorded which). The receptors here all came from a male donor with ankylosing spondylitis or in good health (not recorded which). The conserved cysteine and the conserved F or W are not part of the CDR3 here. The D gene is left open where the match is weak.

J,D,V,CDR3
TRBJ2-1,TRBD2,TRBV5-6,ASSVGLAGHNEQF
TRBJ2-3,NA,TRBV7-8,ASSLIEEGTQY
TRBJ1-1,NA,TRBV18,ASSPENTEAF
TRBJ1-1,NA,TRBV5-1,ASSLTDRITEAF
TRBJ2-5,NA,TRBV12-3/TRBV12-4,ASSPAPRETQY
TRBJ2-7,NA,TRBV7-9,ASSYLAPDVDEQY
TRBJ1-1,TRBD1,TRBV6-6,ASSLWTGTEAF
TRBJ1-2,NA,TRBV4-1,ASSLTILGGYGYT
TRBJ1-5,NA,TRBV20-1,SARDRHNQPQH
TRBJ2-7,NA,TRBV18,ASSPPRTAYEQY
TRBJ1-2,NA,TRBV12-3/TRBV12-4,ASSSGYGYT
TRBJ1-2,NA,TRBV2,ASSEGNNYGYT
TRBJ1-2,TRBD1,TRBV7-2,ASSLGTGFNYGYT
TRBJ2-2,TRBD1,TRBV5-1,ASSAGQANTGELF
TRBJ1-2,TRBD1,TRBV6-5,ASSYSPSGTGGGGYT
TRBJ1-1,NA,TRBV11-3,ASSLASLNTEAF
TRBJ2-3,NA,TRBV12-3/TRBV12-4,ASSPWEVVAAVPNTDTQY
TRBJ1-1,NA,TRBV12-3/TRBV12-4,ASSPLLNTEAF
TRBJ2-2,NA,TRBV7-8,ASSLSGTGELF
TRBJ1-2,TRBD1,TRBV7-2,ASSAGQGRYGYT
TRBJ2-5,NA,TRBV2,ASSEALRDPQETQY
TRBJ2-7,TRBD2,TRBV11-2,ASSKGLAGDLYEQY
TRBJ1-5,NA,TRBV20-1,SARRSDQPQH
TRBJ2-7,TRBD1,TRBV10-3,AIKGQHAYEQY
TRBJ1-1,NA,TRBV29-1,SVEQRGTEAF
TRBJ2-1,NA,TRBV5-1,ASSLAAGTLRDEQF
TRBJ2-2,NA,TRBV5-1,ASSFGTGHTGELF
TRBJ2-7,NA,TRBV27,ASSRSGTPLYEQY
TRBJ2-7,NA,TRBV20-1,SARRGSFYEQY
TRBJ2-5,TRBD2,TRBV7-2,ASSIGTSGLLGKTQY
TRBJ2-1,TRBD2,TRBV6-1,ASMRTSGTSSYNEQF
TRBJ2-1,NA,TRBV6-5,ASSQGPAQQF
TRBJ2-2,TRBD2,TRBV6-1,ASREAGEVGELF
TRBJ2-7,NA,TRBV10-1,ASSEAYQTTEQY
TRBJ2-7,TRBD1,TRBV12-3/TRBV12-4,ASSLAPGGDYEQY
TRBJ1-6,NA,TRBV2,ASRETALTFYSPLH
TRBJ2-1,TRBD2,TRBV5-5,ASSGLAGRDEQF
TRBJ2-3,NA,TRBV6-5,ASSYSWSRDTQY
TRBJ1-1,NA,TRBV5-6,ASSLVGTDSNTEAF
TRBJ1-1,TRBD1,TRBV12-3/TRBV12-4,ASSTGENTEAF